These T cell receptor beta chains were read from a single sample in a study of blood T cell repertoires in COVID-19. Produced via immunoSEQ multiplex PCR; TCRdb's table is partial and in-frame only. The table lists about 150,000 clones, about 80% of them singletons. Input material: peripheral blood. Every receptor here comes from a man aged 65-85 years with acute or convalescent COVID-19. Each CDR3 is given with its conserved first and last residue.

TRBV11-1,TRBJ2-5,CASSLGTQETQYF
TRBV7-3,TRBJ2-3,CASSFRLTLPYADTQYF
TRBV18,TRBJ2-2,CASSGTSGGDTGELFF
TRBV19,TRBJ1-2,CASTRDRVRYTF
TRBV5-1,TRBJ1-1,CASSPSVVNTEAFF
TRBV28,TRBJ1-4,CASGQATNEKLFF
TRBV5-1,TRBJ1-2,CASSQGGSNYGYTF
TRBV12-3/TRBV12-4,TRBJ1-1,CASSRQGEAFF
TRBV28,TRBJ2-7,CASRGDSSYEQYF
TRBV10-2,TRBJ2-3,CASQRLAGMDTQYF
TRBV6-4,TRBJ1-2,CASSDLESREGSYGYTF
TRBV6-1,TRBJ1-2,CASSEAWGGGYTF
TRBV28,TRBJ1-2,CASRNNLGFRQVNYGYTF
TRBV12-3/TRBV12-4,TRBJ1-1,CASSLPPRREAFF
TRBV27,TRBJ2-7,CASSLSGQGSVTYEQYF
TRBV7-2,TRBJ1-1,CASSSQQGASTEAFF
TRBV3-1/TRBV3-2,TRBJ2-1,CASSRTRGRLSPYNEQFF
TRBV29-1,TRBJ1-1,CSVSPGFRGEAFF
TRBV27,TRBJ1-2,CASSSSTRQYGYTF
TRBV27,TRBJ2-4,CASSPMTGTEGPKNIQYF
TRBV30,TRBJ1-2,CAWKDRSANYGYTF
TRBV19,TRBJ2-7,CASSTGLRGEQYF
TRBV3-1/TRBV3-2,TRBJ1-4,CASSHGRSNEKLFF
TRBV6-5,TRBJ2-5,CASSTRRGLQETQYF
TRBV2,TRBJ1-4,CASLRGTNEKLFF
TRBV6-4,TRBJ1-1,CASSESQRGEAFF
TRBV28,TRBJ2-1,CASSSSTLAGGRNEQFF
TRBV6-1,TRBJ1-6,CASSESRGSLLGSPLHF
TRBV5-6,TRBJ1-3,CASSSIRGSGNTIYF
TRBV10-1,TRBJ2-1,CASSPDRGDEQFF
TRBV6-8,TRBJ1-1,CASRVENTEAFF
TRBV25-1,TRBJ1-6,CASSVFNSPLHF
TRBV18,TRBJ1-1,CASSVQTGEAFF
TRBV6-5,TRBJ1-3,CASDRGLGGNTIYF
TRBV20-1,TRBJ2-3,CSARSKEGPYF
TRBV4-2,TRBJ1-4,CASSLRQGDEKLFF
TRBV3-1/TRBV3-2,TRBJ2-2,CASSQEAGTGELFF
TRBV28,TRBJ1-2,CASSLVAGNFYGYTF
TRBV9,TRBJ2-1,CASSVAVGGTGEQFF
TRBV10-1,TRBJ2-6,CASSPGQLSGANVLTF
TRBV5-1,TRBJ2-4,CASSLEGLTGGPKNIQYF
TRBV7-2,TRBJ1-2,CASSARTGYSYGYTF
TRBV6-1,TRBJ2-1,CASSVNGGALYNEQFF
TRBV5-1,TRBJ1-6,CASASSYNSPLHF
TRBV4-2,TRBJ1-5,CASSQVLGQGAGQPQHF
TRBV6-6,TRBJ1-1,CASSRDTSTEAFF
TRBV12-3/TRBV12-4,TRBJ2-3,CASSDRTDTQYF
TRBV18,TRBJ2-6,CASSPIQGSFGANVLTF
TRBV7-2,TRBJ2-1,CASSPGLPYNEQFF
TRBV27,TRBJ1-4,CASSLFAGVEKLFF